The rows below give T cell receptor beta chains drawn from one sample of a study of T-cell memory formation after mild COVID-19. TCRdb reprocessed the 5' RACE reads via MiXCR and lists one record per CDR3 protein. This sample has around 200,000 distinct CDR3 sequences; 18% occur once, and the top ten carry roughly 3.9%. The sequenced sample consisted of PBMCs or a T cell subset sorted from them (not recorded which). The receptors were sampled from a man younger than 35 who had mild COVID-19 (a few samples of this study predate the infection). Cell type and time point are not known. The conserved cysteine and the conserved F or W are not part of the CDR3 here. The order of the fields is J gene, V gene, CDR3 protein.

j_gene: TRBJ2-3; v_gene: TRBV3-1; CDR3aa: ASSYRASSTDTQY
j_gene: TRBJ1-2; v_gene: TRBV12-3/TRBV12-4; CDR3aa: ASSPFINLGYT
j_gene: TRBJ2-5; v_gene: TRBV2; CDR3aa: ASIRDFQETQY
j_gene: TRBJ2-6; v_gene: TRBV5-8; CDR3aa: ASSSRGWAGANVLT
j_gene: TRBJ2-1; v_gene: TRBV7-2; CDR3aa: ASSLVRGGEQF
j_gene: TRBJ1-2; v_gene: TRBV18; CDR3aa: ASSPDRENGYGYT
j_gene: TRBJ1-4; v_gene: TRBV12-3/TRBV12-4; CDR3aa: ASSLSRREKLF
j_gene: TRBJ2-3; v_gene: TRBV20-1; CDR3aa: SARVRAGGTDTQY
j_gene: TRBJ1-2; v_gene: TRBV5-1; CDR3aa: ASSLDRYGYT
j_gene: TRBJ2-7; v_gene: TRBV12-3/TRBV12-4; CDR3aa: ASSLARWEQY
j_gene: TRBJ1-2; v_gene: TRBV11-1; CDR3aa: ASSPSAQGVNYGYT
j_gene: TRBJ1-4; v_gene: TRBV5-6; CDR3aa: ASRGTVNEKLF
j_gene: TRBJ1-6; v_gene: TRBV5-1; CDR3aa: ASSPRVGSSPLH
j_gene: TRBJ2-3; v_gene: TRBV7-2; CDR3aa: ASSPAGGRTDTQY
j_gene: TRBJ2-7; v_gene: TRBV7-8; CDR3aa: ASSFRTESSYEQY
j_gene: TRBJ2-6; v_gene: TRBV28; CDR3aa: ASSFVTRANVLT
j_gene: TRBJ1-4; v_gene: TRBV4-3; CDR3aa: ASSQAPRRTATNEKLF
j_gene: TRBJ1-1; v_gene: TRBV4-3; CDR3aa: ASSQQGLSTEAF
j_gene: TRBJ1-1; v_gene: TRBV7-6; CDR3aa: ASSLMTENTEAF
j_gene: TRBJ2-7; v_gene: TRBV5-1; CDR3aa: ASSSQPPGQGAYEQY
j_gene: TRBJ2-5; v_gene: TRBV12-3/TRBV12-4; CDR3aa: ASSLMEETQY
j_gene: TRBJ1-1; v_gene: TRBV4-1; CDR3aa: ASSQGQGPNTEAF
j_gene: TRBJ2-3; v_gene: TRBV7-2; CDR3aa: ASSLAGLGIADTQY
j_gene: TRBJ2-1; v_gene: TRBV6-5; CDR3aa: ASARDAAYNEQF
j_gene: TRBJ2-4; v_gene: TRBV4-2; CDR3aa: ASSQGYSGENIQY
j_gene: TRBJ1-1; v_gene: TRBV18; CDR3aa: ASSPPGGETEAF
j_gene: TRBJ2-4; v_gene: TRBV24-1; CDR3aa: ATSAGQKNIQY
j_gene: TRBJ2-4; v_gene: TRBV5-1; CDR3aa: ASSLDGDRGIQY
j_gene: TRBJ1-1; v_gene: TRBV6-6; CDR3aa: ASSYADRGDAF
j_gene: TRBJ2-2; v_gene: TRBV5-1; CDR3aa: ASSSALAGGFTGELF
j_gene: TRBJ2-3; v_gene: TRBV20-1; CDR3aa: SARTSVFTDTQY
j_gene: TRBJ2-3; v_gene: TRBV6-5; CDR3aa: ASSYMAGYGTQY
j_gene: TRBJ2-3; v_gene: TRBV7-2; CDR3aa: ASSPTRRQGTDTQY
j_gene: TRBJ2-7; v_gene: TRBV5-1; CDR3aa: ASSPAVDASYEQY
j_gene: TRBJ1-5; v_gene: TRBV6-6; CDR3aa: ASSYTAQPQPQH
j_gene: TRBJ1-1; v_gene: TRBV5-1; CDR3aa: ASSLYATGLGYPNTEAF
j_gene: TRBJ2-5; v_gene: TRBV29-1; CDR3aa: SVVVASGGAQETQY
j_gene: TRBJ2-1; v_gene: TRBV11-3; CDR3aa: ASGRGNNEQF
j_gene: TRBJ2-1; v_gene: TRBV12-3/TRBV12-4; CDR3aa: ASSPLAGGSNEQF
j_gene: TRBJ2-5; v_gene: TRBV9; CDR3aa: ASSSLAGGLETQY
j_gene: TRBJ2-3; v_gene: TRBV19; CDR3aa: ATAGGGSADTQY
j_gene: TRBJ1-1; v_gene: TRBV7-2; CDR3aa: ASSLVKNTEAF
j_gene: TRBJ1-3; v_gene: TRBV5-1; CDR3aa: ASSLADSNSGNTIY
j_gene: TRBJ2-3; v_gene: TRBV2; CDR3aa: ASSERGREEADTQY
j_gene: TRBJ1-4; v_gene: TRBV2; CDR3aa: ASSDPGTYSEKLF
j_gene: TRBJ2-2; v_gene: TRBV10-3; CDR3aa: AISLGTNTGELF
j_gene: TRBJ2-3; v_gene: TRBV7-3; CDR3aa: ASTSWGPSTDTQY
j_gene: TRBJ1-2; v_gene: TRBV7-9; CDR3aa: ASSLEVRNYGYT
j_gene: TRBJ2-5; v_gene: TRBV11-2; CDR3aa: ASRGAWETQY
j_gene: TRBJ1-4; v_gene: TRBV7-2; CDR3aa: ASSSGTREKLF
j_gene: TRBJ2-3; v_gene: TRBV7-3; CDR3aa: ASSLYFGSPRSVRTDTQY
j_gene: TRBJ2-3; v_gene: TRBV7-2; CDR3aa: ASSPGLAHQDTQY